Below, 24 T cell receptor beta chains from the same sample are listed, as sequenced in a study of cytomegalovirus exposure and HLA in healthy donors. PCR was performed using 60 Vbeta and 13 Jbeta primers. The method was immunoSEQ multiplex PCR; TCRdb's version includes in-frame clones alone and lacks a portion of them. Of roughly 100,000 clones in the sample, around three quarters are singletons; the top ten hold under 6.5%. Sequenced sample: PBMCs. Receptors were obtained from a woman aged 45-60 years in good health and CMV-seropositive.

This sequence joins TRBV28 and TRBJ1-2; 9 bases are a match to TRBD1. Per the germline V gene, CDR1 is MDHEN and CDR2 is SYDVKM. This CDR3 spans 18 amino acids. Trimming cost V 3 bases and J 7 bases; bases outside gene matches: 18. Here the CDR3 DNA reads TGTGCCAGCAGTTTTGTTTTCCGGTTACAGGGGGCGAAGTTTGGCTACACCTTC. Translating it yields CASSFVFRLQGAKFGYTF.

This sequence joins TRBV5-1 and TRBJ2-5, with 7 bases identical to TRBD1. The DNA end is more similar to TRBJ2-7, so the J call may be wrong. CDR1 is SGHRS and CDR2 is YFSETQ in the germline V gene. The CDR3 has 14 residues. This CDR3 reads CASSQDGTVSEQYF. The CDR3, as DNA: TGCGCCAGCAGCCAGGACGGGACAGTAAGCGAGCAGTACTTC.

The rearrangement links TRBV7-9 to TRBJ2-5; the D is unclear. CDR1 is SEHNR, CDR2 FQNEAQ, per germline (reference sequence). The CDR3 has 13 amino acids. With 1 base removed from V and 13 bases from J, the gap between germline ends came to 16 bases. CDR3 sequence: CASSLGVLGKRYF. Written as DNA, the CDR3 is TGTGCCAGCAGCTTAGGGGTGCTGGGCAAGAGGTACTTC.

The chain is built from TRBV7-2 and TRBJ1-6, with TRBD1 matching over 7 bases. Germline CDR1 reads SGHTA; CDR2 reads FQGNSA. The CDR3 totals 13 residues. The J segment lost 10 bases and the V segment lost 8 bases, leaving 8 bases of the junction unmatched. As DNA, the CDR3 is TGTGCCAGCGCGCGGCAGGGGGACTCACCCCTCCACTTT. Protein: CASARQGDSPLHF.

The chain is built from TRBV6-1 and TRBJ2-3; D is possibly TRBD2 (5 bases). Trimming took 2 bases from V and 14 from J, leaving 20 bases between them. CDR3 length: 14 residues. Germline V lookup: CDR1 MNHNS, CDR2 SASEGT. The CDR3 coding sequence is TGTGCCAGCAGTGAAAATCGGGGTCGGCTAGGGCCGTATTTT. As protein: CASSENRGRLGPYF.

This rearrangement joins TRBV19 to TRBJ1-5, with TRBD1 identical over 11 bases. V dropped 6 bases and J dropped 4; count of bases not matched to a gene: 14. The germline V gene has CDR1 LNHDA and CDR2 SQIVND (reference sequence). The CDR3 spans 18 residues. The CDR3, as DNA: TGTGCCAGTAGCCCAACCCTTGGACAGGGGGCTGGGAATCAGCCCCAGCATTTT. This gives the protein CASSPTLGQGAGNQPQHF.

This clone has a single count. The CDR3 loop reads CASSLVPLSRAFF. CDR3 nucleotides: TGCGCCAGCAGCTTGGTACCCCTATCGAGAGCTTTCTTT. This sequence joins TRBV5-1 and TRBJ1-1; D is unclear. Germline V gene sequence: CDR1 SGHRS, CDR2 YFSETQ. The CDR3 contains 13 residues. Trimming removed 0 bases at V and 10 bases at J, with 13 bases between. The complete variable domain, with remaining parts taken from reference TRBV5-1 and TRBJ1-1, reads KAGVTQTPRYLIKTRGQQVTLSCSPISGHRSVSWYQQTPGQGLQFLFEYFSETQRNKGNFPGRFSGRQFSNSRSEMNVSTLELGDSALYLCASSLVPLSRAFFGQGTRLTVV.

The chain couples TRBV25-1 to TRBJ1-2; D ambiguous. The CDR3 runs 12 residues. The V gene's germline CDR1 is MGHDK and CDR2 SYGVNS. V lost 3 bases, J lost 5 bases, and 7 bases lay in between. This CDR3 is CASSDGRYGYTF. The DNA for the CDR3 is TGTGCCAGCAGTGACGGGAGATATGGCTACACCTTC.

V usage is TRBV7-8 and J usage is TRBJ1-5; D ambiguous. Trimming took 5 bases from V and 0 from J, leaving 14 bases between them. The V gene's germline CDR1 is SGHVS and CDR2 FQNEAQ. The CDR3 covers 16 residues. In DNA form, the CDR3 reads TGTGCCAGCAGCCCGGACGCGGGCTATAGCAATCAGCCCCAGCATTTT. Translated: CASSPDAGYSNQPQHF.

This sequence joins TRBV27 and TRBJ2-1, with D perhaps matching TRBD2 (5 bases). The CDR3 runs 14 residues. Germline-derived CDR1 and CDR2 are MNHEY and SMNVEV (reference sequence). V was trimmed by 2 bases and J by 7 bases, leaving 12 bases between them. The CDR3 sequence: CASSLRASWNEQFF. The DNA of the CDR3 is TGTGCCAGCAGTTTAAGGGCTAGCTGGAATGAGCAGTTCTTC.

The chain has TRBV7-9 and TRBJ2-7; D not resolved. Germline CDR1 and CDR2: SEHNR and FQNEAQ (reference sequence). V was shortened by 3 bases and J by 2 bases, with 14 bases between the two germline ends. The length of the CDR3 is 15 residues. CDR3 sequence reads: CASSLTAGVPYEQYF. The CDR3 bases are TGTGCCAGCAGCTTGACCGCCGGAGTCCCCTACGAGCAGTACTTC.

This rearrangement joins TRBV2 to TRBJ2-5; D is possibly TRBD2 (5 bases). V was pared by 4 bases and J by 0 bases, with 6 bases between. The CDR3 is made up of 13 amino acids. Per germline, CDR1 SNHLY and CDR2 FYNNEI. CDR3 sequence: CASSGEYQETQYF. The CDR3 DNA follows: TGTGCCAGCAGTGGGGAGTACCAAGAGACCCAGTACTTC.

This clone was counted a single time. The chain joins TRBV9 to TRBJ2-7, with TRBD1 matching 8 bases. V shed 0 bases, J shed 7 bases, and the junction held 3 bases outside the gene matches. The CDR3 consists of 13 residues. Germline V gene lookup returns CDR1 SGDLS and CDR2 YYNGEE. This chain's CDR3 is CASSVGQGLEQYF. CDR3 sequence (DNA): TGTGCCAGCAGCGTAGGACAGGGGCTAGAGCAGTACTTC.

CDR3: CASSPRGRSGQETQYF. The CDR3 DNA reads TGTGCCAGCTCACCACGGGGCAGGAGTGGGCAAGAGACCCAGTACTTC. The genes are TRBV18 and TRBJ2-5; D perhaps matches TRBD1 (5 bases). This CDR3 is 16 amino acids long. The V gene's germline CDR1 is KGHSH and CDR2 LQKENI. V lost 1 base, J lost 2 bases, and 14 bases lay in between.

The chain links TRBV18 to TRBJ2-3; 9 bases line up with TRBD2. The CDR3 loop spans 17 amino acids. Trimming at V came to 0 bases and at J to 0 bases, leaving 4 bases not matched to a gene. CDR1 is KGHSH, CDR2 LQKENI, per germline. CDR3 loop: CASSPPAGGSSTDTQYF. CDR3 coding DNA: TGTGCCAGCTCACCACCGGCGGGGGGGTCTAGCACAGATACGCAGTATTTT. The entire variable domain, with the rest obtained from reference TRBV18 and TRBJ2-3, is as follows: NAGVMQNPRHLVRRRGQEARLRCSPMKGHSHVYWYRQLPEEGLKFMVYLQKENIIDESGMPKERFSAEFPKEGPSILRIQQVVRGDSAAYFCASSPPAGGSSTDTQYFGPGTRLTVL.

Concerning this clone itself: One end of the junction varies from germline; a read error may be responsible. At the DNA level, this CDR3 is encoded by other sequences in the same sample as well. The gene calls are TRBV10-2 and TRBJ1-1; no reliable D call. This CDR3 spans 13 amino acids. The germline V gene encodes CDR1 WSHSY and CDR2 SAAADI. This CDR3 reads CASSIGVNTEAFF. The CDR3 DNA reads TGTGCCAGCAGCATCGGGGTCAACACTGAAGCTTTCTTT.

This clone occurred a few times. CDR3 DNA: TGTGCCAGCAGTTTAGGGGGCGAGGTAGCTGAAGCTTTCTTT. As protein: CASSLGGEVAEAFF. J is TRBJ1-1 and V is TRBV28, with D maybe TRBD1 (6 bases). CDR3 length: 14 amino acids. V was trimmed by 2 bases and J by 6 bases, leaving 13 bases between them. From germline, CDR1 is MDHEN and CDR2 SYDVKM.

The V call is TRBV11-2, the J call TRBJ1-6, with D possibly being TRBD1 (5 bases). CDR1 and CDR2 (germline): SGHAT, FQNNGV. Trimming stripped 2 bases from V and 9 bases from J, with 14 bases between. The CDR3 totals 15 residues. The CDR3 DNA follows: TGTGCCAGCAGCTTAAATATTGGGGGGATTTCACCCCTCCACTTT. Residues: CASSLNIGGISPLHF.

This chain joins TRBV9 and TRBJ2-2; 11 bases are a match to TRBD2. Looked up from germline, CDR1 is SGDLS and CDR2 is YYNGEE. With 0 bases clipped from V and 4 bases from J, the junction kept 5 bases outside the gene matches. This CDR3 is 17 amino acids long. The CDR3 region is CASSVGLAGGFTGELFF. CDR3 DNA: TGTGCCAGCAGCGTAGGGCTAGCGGGGGGCTTCACCGGGGAGCTGTTTTTT. The whole variable domain, filled in from reference TRBV9 and TRBJ2-2, reads DSGVTQTPKHLITATGQRVTLRCSPRSGDLSVYWYQQSLDQGLQFLIQYYNGEERAKGNILERFSAQQFPDLHSELNLSSLELGDSALYFCASSVGLAGGFTGELFFGEGSRLTVL.

The chain couples TRBV18 to TRBJ2-2, with 7 bases fitting TRBD2. This CDR3 comprises 16 residues. Trimming took 1 base from V and 4 from J; bases not matched to a gene: 6. Germline-derived CDR1 and CDR2 are KGHSH and LQKENI. The CDR3 DNA reads as TGTGCCAGCTCACCACTGGCTAGCGGCCTCACCGGGGAGCTGTTTTTT. As protein: CASSPLASGLTGELFF.

The CDR3 reads CASTMWTGYEQYF. CDR3 DNA sequence: TGCGCCAGCACCATGTGGACAGGCTACGAGCAGTACTTC. The chain links TRBV5-1 to TRBJ2-7, with TRBD1 matching over 7 bases. The germline V gene has CDR1 SGHRS and CDR2 YFSETQ. The trim removed 6 bases at V and 3 bases at J, leaving 6 bases unmatched. The CDR3 is made up of 13 amino acids.

V is TRBV5-8 and J is TRBJ2-1, with TRBD1 matching 7 bases. Germline-derived CDR1 and CDR2 are SGHTS and YDEGEE. This CDR3 is built from 12 residues. V lost 0 bases to trimming and J lost 9 bases; unmatched junction nucleotides: 0. In nucleotides, the CDR3 is TGTGCCAGCAGCTTGGGACAGGGTGAGCAGTTCTTC. Its protein is CASSLGQGEQFF.

The J gene is TRBJ2-7, the V gene TRBV6-1; no clear D gene. This CDR3 comprises 14 residues. The V end lost 0 bases, the J end lost 9 bases, and 15 bases lay between the germline ends. Germline lookup yields CDR1 MNHNS and CDR2 SASEGT. DNA of the CDR3: TGTGCCAGCAGTGAAGCAATCGCGCTTTCGCGGCAGTACTTC. This encodes CASSEAIALSRQYF.

The CDR3 loop reads CASSLMGGGTDTQYF. The CDR3 region has the DNA TGTGCCAGCAGCTTAATGGGCGGGGGGACAGATACGCAGTATTTT. V gene TRBV7-3 combines with J gene TRBJ2-3, with 8 positions matching TRBD2. CDR3 length: 15 residues. The J segment lost 3 bases and the V segment lost 1 base, leaving 3 bases of the junction unmatched. Germline loops: CDR1 SGHTA, CDR2 FQGTGA.